The rows below give T cell receptor beta chains drawn from one sample of a study of T cell responses to AZD1222 COVID-19 vaccine. Clones were sequenced by immunoSEQ multiplex PCR, and TCRdb holds only the in-frame ones, with some missing. The sample carries 85,000 to 90,000 clones, roughly 88% recorded once. The sequencing here drew on peripheral blood, taken on day 0 of AZD1222 vaccination. The receptor source for this set is an adult in good health. The CDR3 runs from the conserved cysteine through the conserved F or W. A D gene is named only where the DNA matches it firmly. Size values are once, few and many counts, or a class for expanded clones, and some rows have none.

j_call: TRBJ2-7; clone_size: NA; v_call: TRBV5-4; d_call: TRBD2; cdr3_nt: TGTGCCAGCAGCCCTATACTAGCGGGAGGATCCTACGAGCAGTACTTC; cdr3_aa: CASSPILAGGSYEQYF
j_call: TRBJ2-6; clone_size: few; v_call: TRBV28; d_call: NA; cdr3_nt: TGTGCCAGCACCGCACCGGGACGGCCACTCTCTGGGGCCAACGTCCTGACTTTC; cdr3_aa: CASTAPGRPLSGANVLTF
j_call: TRBJ1-6; clone_size: NA; v_call: TRBV28; d_call: NA; cdr3_nt: TGTGCCAGCACCTCACCCGCGGATAATTCACCCCTCCACTTT; cdr3_aa: CASTSPADNSPLHF
j_call: TRBJ2-1; clone_size: NA; v_call: TRBV19; d_call: TRBD2; cdr3_nt: TGTGCCAGTAGAACTAGCGGGAGGACCAATGAGCAGTTCTTC; cdr3_aa: CASRTSGRTNEQFF
j_call: TRBJ2-2; clone_size: NA; v_call: TRBV30; d_call: NA; cdr3_nt: TGTGCCTGGGTTGGCAGGCTAGCGAACACCGGGGAGCTGTTTTTT; cdr3_aa: CAWVGRLANTGELFF
j_call: TRBJ2-2; clone_size: NA; v_call: TRBV7-8; d_call: NA; cdr3_nt: TGTGCCAGCAGACCCCCACGGACGGATTTGAACACCGGGGAGCTGTTTTTT; cdr3_aa: CASRPPRTDLNTGELFF
j_call: TRBJ2-3; clone_size: NA; v_call: TRBV29-1; d_call: TRBD1; cdr3_nt: TGCAGCGTTCCGACAGGGGAGGTTACGCAGTATTTT; cdr3_aa: CSVPTGEVTQYF
j_call: TRBJ2-1; clone_size: few; v_call: TRBV5-1; d_call: NA; cdr3_nt: TGCGCCAGCAGCTTGGCCGGGGGCAGGGAGCAGTTCTTC; cdr3_aa: CASSLAGGREQFF
j_call: TRBJ1-5; clone_size: NA; v_call: TRBV24-1; d_call: TRBD1; cdr3_nt: TGTGCCACCAGTGCCCAGGGGGCAGGCAATCAGCCCCAGCATTTT; cdr3_aa: CATSAQGAGNQPQHF
j_call: TRBJ2-5; clone_size: once; v_call: TRBV21-1; d_call: NA; cdr3_nt: TGTGCCAGCAGCAATCTTCTAGGGGGGACTCAAGAGACCCAGTACTTC; cdr3_aa: CASSNLLGGTQETQYF
j_call: TRBJ1-5; clone_size: NA; v_call: TRBV10-3; d_call: NA; cdr3_nt: TGTGCCACGAGTGGGGCGGATCAGCCCCAGCATTTT; cdr3_aa: CATSGADQPQHF
j_call: TRBJ2-5; clone_size: NA; v_call: TRBV19; d_call: NA; cdr3_nt: TGTGCCAGTAGCCAGGGCAGGGGAGAGACCCAGTACTTC; cdr3_aa: CASSQGRGETQYF
j_call: TRBJ2-7; clone_size: NA; v_call: TRBV6-5; d_call: NA; cdr3_nt: TGTGCCAGCACCGGACGGACTCCCTCCTACGAGCAGTACTTC; cdr3_aa: CASTGRTPSYEQYF
j_call: TRBJ2-7; clone_size: once; v_call: TRBV9; d_call: NA; cdr3_nt: TGTGCCAGCAGCGTAGCGGAACGCTCACTAGTCACCGAGCAGTACTTC; cdr3_aa: CASSVAERSLVTEQYF
j_call: TRBJ1-3; clone_size: NA; v_call: TRBV11-3; d_call: TRBD1; cdr3_nt: TGTGCCAGCAGCCCCGGACAGGGTCCTGGAAACACCATATATTTT; cdr3_aa: CASSPGQGPGNTIYF
j_call: TRBJ1-1; clone_size: NA; v_call: TRBV27; d_call: NA; cdr3_nt: TGTGCCAGCAGTTTAACGGGCCCCCCTCTTGAAGCTTTCTTT; cdr3_aa: CASSLTGPPLEAFF
j_call: TRBJ2-7; clone_size: NA; v_call: TRBV10-2; d_call: TRBD2; cdr3_nt: TGCGCCAGCAGAGATTCTAGCGGGAGCTCCTACGAGCAGTACTTC; cdr3_aa: CASRDSSGSSYEQYF
j_call: TRBJ2-7; clone_size: NA; v_call: TRBV5-1; d_call: TRBD2; cdr3_nt: TGCGCCAGTCATAGCGGGACTACCTACGAGCAGTACTTC; cdr3_aa: CASHSGTTYEQYF
j_call: TRBJ1-1; clone_size: NA; v_call: TRBV20-1; d_call: NA; cdr3_nt: TGCAGTGCTGAGGAGTACACTGAAGCTTTCTTT; cdr3_aa: CSAEEYTEAFF
j_call: TRBJ2-7; clone_size: once; v_call: TRBV28; d_call: NA; cdr3_nt: TGTGCCAGCAGTGTGGGGGGCACTACCTACGAGCAGTACTTC; cdr3_aa: CASSVGGTTYEQYF
j_call: TRBJ2-5; clone_size: NA; v_call: TRBV29-1; d_call: TRBD1; cdr3_nt: TGCAGCGTTGAAATTAGGACAGGGGAAGAGACCCAGTACTTC; cdr3_aa: CSVEIRTGEETQYF
j_call: TRBJ1-3; clone_size: NA; v_call: TRBV24-1; d_call: NA; cdr3_nt: TGTGCCACCAGTGATCCGGCTTCTGGAAACACCATATATTTT; cdr3_aa: CATSDPASGNTIYF
j_call: TRBJ2-1; clone_size: NA; v_call: TRBV7-6; d_call: TRBD2; cdr3_nt: TGTGCCAGCAGCTTGGGGACTAGCGGGAACAATGAGCAGTTCTTC; cdr3_aa: CASSLGTSGNNEQFF
j_call: TRBJ1-6; clone_size: NA; v_call: TRBV5-1; d_call: NA; cdr3_nt: TGCGCCAGCAGCTTATTGGGGGGCCCTAGGTCACCCCTCCACTTT; cdr3_aa: CASSLLGGPRSPLHF
j_call: TRBJ2-7; clone_size: NA; v_call: TRBV19; d_call: TRBD2; cdr3_nt: TGTGCCAGTAGTATAGCGCGACTAGCGGGAGGAAGCTCCTACGAGCAGTACTTC; cdr3_aa: CASSIARLAGGSSYEQYF
j_call: TRBJ2-7; clone_size: NA; v_call: TRBV4-3; d_call: TRBD2; cdr3_nt: TGCGCCAGCAGCCAAGCTAGCGGGAGAGGGTACGAGCAGTACTTC; cdr3_aa: CASSQASGRGYEQYF
j_call: TRBJ1-1; clone_size: NA; v_call: TRBV9; d_call: NA; cdr3_nt: TGTGCCAGCAGCGTTAGGTCAGTGAACACTGAAGCTTTCTTT; cdr3_aa: CASSVRSVNTEAFF
j_call: TRBJ1-1; clone_size: NA; v_call: TRBV28; d_call: TRBD1; cdr3_nt: TGTGCCAGCAGATTGACAGGGGGAACTGAAGCTTTCTTT; cdr3_aa: CASRLTGGTEAFF
j_call: TRBJ1-2; clone_size: NA; v_call: TRBV5-4; d_call: NA; cdr3_nt: TGTGCCAGCAGCGGACCCAACTATGGCTACACCTTC; cdr3_aa: CASSGPNYGYTF
j_call: TRBJ1-2; clone_size: NA; v_call: TRBV9; d_call: NA; cdr3_nt: TGTGCCAGCAGCGGGACCCCGGGGCTTGGCTACACCTTC; cdr3_aa: CASSGTPGLGYTF
j_call: TRBJ1-6; clone_size: few; v_call: TRBV19; d_call: NA; cdr3_nt: TGTGCCAGTAAAGGGGACCGGGATAATTCACCCCTCCACTTT; cdr3_aa: CASKGDRDNSPLHF
j_call: TRBJ1-3; clone_size: NA; v_call: TRBV29-1; d_call: NA; cdr3_nt: TGCAGCGTTGGGGACGCTGGAAACACCATATATTTT; cdr3_aa: CSVGDAGNTIYF
j_call: TRBJ2-1; clone_size: NA; v_call: TRBV6-6; d_call: NA; cdr3_nt: TGTGCCAGCAGTTATGAGCCTACCTCCTACAATGAGCAGTTCTTC; cdr3_aa: CASSYEPTSYNEQFF
j_call: TRBJ1-1; clone_size: NA; v_call: TRBV27; d_call: NA; cdr3_nt: TGTGCCAGCAGTATAAAGGCGGGAGTTGGTGAAGCTTTCTTT; cdr3_aa: CASSIKAGVGEAFF
j_call: TRBJ2-5; clone_size: NA; v_call: TRBV7-2; d_call: NA; cdr3_nt: TGTGCCAGCAGTCAAGGAAACAGGCAAGAGACCCAGTACTTC; cdr3_aa: CASSQGNRQETQYF
j_call: TRBJ2-1; clone_size: NA; v_call: TRBV27; d_call: TRBD2; cdr3_nt: TGTGCCAGCAGTTGGCGGGAGGGCCCAAATGAGCAGTTCTTC; cdr3_aa: CASSWREGPNEQFF
j_call: TRBJ1-4; clone_size: NA; v_call: TRBV4-1; d_call: NA; cdr3_nt: TGCGCCAGCAGCCAGGAGACAGCCGAAAATGAAAAACTGTTTTTT; cdr3_aa: CASSQETAENEKLFF
j_call: TRBJ2-3; clone_size: NA; v_call: TRBV7-2; d_call: NA; cdr3_nt: TGTGCCAGCAGCTTAGTTTACACAGATACGCAGTATTTT; cdr3_aa: CASSLVYTDTQYF
j_call: TRBJ2-5; clone_size: once; v_call: TRBV28; d_call: TRBD2; cdr3_nt: TGTGCCAGCAGTTCTCCGGGACTAGCGGGAGAGACCCAGTACTTC; cdr3_aa: CASSSPGLAGETQYF
j_call: TRBJ1-1; clone_size: NA; v_call: TRBV5-1; d_call: TRBD1; cdr3_nt: TGCGCCAGCAGCCCAGGACAGGGCCGCCTCGCGGGAACTGAAGCTTTCTTT; cdr3_aa: CASSPGQGRLAGTEAFF
j_call: TRBJ2-1; clone_size: NA; v_call: TRBV9; d_call: NA; cdr3_nt: TGTGCCAGCAGCTCCGCCCTTGACGGGCGGACCTACAATGAGCAGTTCTTC; cdr3_aa: CASSSALDGRTYNEQFF
j_call: TRBJ2-2; clone_size: few; v_call: TRBV19; d_call: NA; cdr3_nt: TGTGCCAGTAGTATGGGTACGATCAACACCGGGGAGCTGTTTTTT; cdr3_aa: CASSMGTINTGELFF
j_call: TRBJ1-2; clone_size: NA; v_call: TRBV2; d_call: NA; cdr3_nt: TGTGCCAGCAGTATGACAGGATTCAGCTATGGCTACACCTTC; cdr3_aa: CASSMTGFSYGYTF
j_call: TRBJ2-2; clone_size: NA; v_call: TRBV9; d_call: NA; cdr3_nt: TGTGCCAGCAGCGCTACGCCAGGGATCGGGGAGCTGTTTTTT; cdr3_aa: CASSATPGIGELFF
j_call: TRBJ2-6; clone_size: few; v_call: TRBV10-2; d_call: TRBD1; cdr3_nt: TGCGCCAGCAGTGAGTGGGACAGGGGTAACTCTGGGGCCAACGTCCTGACTTTC; cdr3_aa: CASSEWDRGNSGANVLTF
j_call: TRBJ1-1; clone_size: NA; v_call: TRBV5-1; d_call: NA; cdr3_nt: TGCGCCAGCAGCTTGGCAGAAGGGAGGGGCAACACTGAAGCTTTCTTT; cdr3_aa: CASSLAEGRGNTEAFF
j_call: TRBJ2-1; clone_size: NA; v_call: TRBV7-7; d_call: TRBD2; cdr3_nt: TGTGCCAGCAGCTTGGGTTCGGGAGGGTTGGGCAATGAGCAGTTCTTC; cdr3_aa: CASSLGSGGLGNEQFF